A single sample gave rise to the 27 T cell receptor beta chains below, sequenced in a study of CD8 T cells in Susac syndrome. It was with random hexamers that about 0.45 to 1 ug RNA was reverse transcribed. Each CDR3 protein gets one entry after TCRdb re-called the immunoSEQ multiplex PCR reads with MiXCR. Of 300,000 or so distinct CDR3 sequences listed, about 92% are singletons. Sequenced sample: CD4+ T cells from PBMCs. These receptors all stem from a human donor with multiple sclerosis.

Only one count was recorded for this clonotype. V gene TRBV2 combines with J gene TRBJ1-4; TRBD1 matches at 8 bases. Trimming removed 6 bases from V and 8 bases from J; junction bases left unmatched: 5. This CDR3 has 13 residues. Germline V gene data show CDR1 as SNHLY and CDR2 as FYNNEI. CDR3 DNA sequence: TGTGCCAGCAGACCAGGGGGCTGGGAAAAACTGTTTTTT. The encoded protein is CASRPGGWEKLFF.

The V call is TRBV6-6, the J call TRBJ2-2; D may be TRBD1 or TRBD2 (6 bases each). The CDR3 has 15 amino acids. Germline assignment: CDR1 MNHNY and CDR2 SVGAGI (reference sequence). V was clipped by 5 bases and J by 1 base, with 11 bases between them. This CDR3 reads CASSPKGGNTGELFF. The DNA of the CDR3 is TGTGCCAGCAGTCCTAAGGGGGGGAACACCGGGGAGCTGTTTTTT.

The chain uses TRBV25-1 and TRBJ1-5; D uncertain. V dropped 8 bases and J dropped 4 bases, with 9 bases sitting between them. There are 12 residues in the CDR3. Germline loops: CDR1 MGHDK, CDR2 SYGVNS. CDR3: CASAGGNQPQHF. The CDR3 DNA sequence: TGTGCCAGCGCAGGAGGAAATCAGCCCCAGCATTTT. The variable domain in full, with the rest retrieved from reference TRBV25-1 and TRBJ1-5, is EADIYQTPRYLVIGTGKKITLECSQTMGHDKMYWYQQDPGMELHLIHYSYGVNSTEKGDLSSESTVSRIRTEHFPLTLESARPSHTSQYLCASAGGNQPQHFGDGTRLSIL.

As concerns this clonotype: Germline and junction disagree at one end, which may indicate a read error. This chain uses TRBV5-1 with TRBJ2-2; D possibly corresponds to TRBD2 (5 bases). Per germline, CDR1 SGHRS and CDR2 YFSETQ. This CDR3 spans 14 amino acids. CDR3 nucleotides: TGTGCCAGCAGTCTAAGCGGGAACACCGGGGAGCTGTTTTTT. This sequence encodes CASSLSGNTGELFF.

The V call is TRBV29-1, the J call TRBJ2-3; D gene ambiguous. V was pared by 3 bases and J by 1 base, with 8 bases between. Germline V CDR1 and CDR2: SQVTM, ANQGSEA. The CDR3 length is 13 residues. The CDR3 here is CSVEGYRTDTQYF. The CDR3 region has the DNA TGCAGCGTTGAGGGATACCGCACAGATACGCAGTATTTT.

This clonotype occurred once. The genes are TRBV20-1 and TRBJ1-4, with D hard to call. CDR3 size: 14 residues. V lost 1 base and J lost 6, with 12 bases in between. Germline V CDR1 and CDR2: DFQATT, SNEGSKA (reference sequence). The CDR3 reads CSARVAGSDEKLFF. The CDR3 coding sequence is TGCAGTGCTAGAGTAGCGGGATCGGATGAAAAACTGTTTTTT.

This clonotype was counted a single time. This sequence joins TRBV5-1 and TRBJ2-2; D uncertain. The CDR3 runs 15 residues. The germline CDR1 and CDR2 sequences are SGHRS and YFSETQ. The V gene lost 1 base and the J gene lost 0 bases, with 7 bases spanning the gap. The CDR3 protein is CASSLRRPNTGELFF. The CDR3 bases are TGCGCCAGCAGCTTGCGCAGGCCGAACACCGGGGAGCTGTTTTTT. The whole variable domain, remainder taken from reference TRBV5-1 and TRBJ2-2, is KAGVTQTPRYLIKTRGQQVTLSCSPISGHRSVSWYQQTPGQGLQFLFEYFSETQRNKGNFPGRFSGRQFSNSRSEMNVSTLELGDSALYLCASSLRRPNTGELFFGEGSRLTVL.

In its sample, this clonotype was seen once. This chain connects TRBV4-3 to TRBJ2-1, with TRBD2 matching 12 bases. The length of the CDR3 is 17 residues. Trimming removed 2 bases from V and 8 bases from J; junction bases left unmatched: 10. Germline V CDR1 and CDR2: LGHNA, YSLEER. The CDR3, as DNA: TGCGCCAGCAGCCAATATGCTAGCGGGAGGGCCGGAGATGAGCAGTTCTTC. It encodes CASSQYASGRAGDEQFF.

The CDR3 DNA follows: TGTGCCAGCAGGCAGGGGTATGGAAACACCATATATTTT. Amino acid sequence: CASRQGYGNTIYF. The genes are TRBV2 and TRBJ1-3; D may be TRBD1 (6 bases). This CDR3 contains 13 residues. Germline CDR1 and CDR2: SNHLY and FYNNEI. The ends were cut back, 6 bases at V and 3 bases at J, with 9 bases in the middle.

This chain joins TRBV23-1 and TRBJ2-1; 14 bases map to TRBD2. TRBV23-1 is an open reading frame whose function is uncertain. Germline trimming cut 0 bases from V and 8 bases from J; bases unmatched to any gene: 3. This CDR3 has 16 residues. The CDR3, as DNA: TGCGCCAGCAGTCAATCGACTAGCGGGAGGGGCGATGAGCAGTTCTTC. Translating it yields CASSQSTSGRGDEQFF.

CDR3 nucleotide sequence: TGTGCCAGCAGTTTGGATCCACAGTCCAATCAGCCCCAGCATTTT. The encoded protein is CASSLDPQSNQPQHF. The gene calls are TRBV12-3 or TRBV12-4 and TRBJ1-5; D not certain. CDR3 length: 15 amino acids. V lost 3 bases, J lost 3 bases, and 12 bases lay in between.

The rearrangement uses TRBV4-1 and TRBJ1-2, with TRBD1 as a possible D gene (6 bases). Germline V gene sequence: CDR1 MGHRA, CDR2 YSYEKL. This CDR3 comprises 15 residues. The ends were cut back, 2 bases at V and 6 bases at J, with 16 bases in the middle. For the CDR3, the DNA is TGCGCCAGCAGCCAACGAGTGGACAGCACGGATGGCTACACCTTC. Its protein is CASSQRVDSTDGYTF.

The chain uses TRBV11-1 and TRBJ2-2; TRBD1 agrees at 7 bases. CDR1 and CDR2 from the germline V gene are SGHAT and FQDESV (reference sequence). V lost 5 bases, J lost 4 bases, and 4 bases stayed unmatched. There are 14 residues in the CDR3. The CDR3 spells CASSLTGATGELFF. In DNA, the CDR3 is TGTGCCAGCAGCCTTACAGGGGCCACCGGGGAGCTGTTTTTT.

CDR3 in DNA: TGTGCCAGCTCACGTCCCACTAGCGGGGGGAAGGAGACCCAGTACTTC. It codes for CASSRPTSGGKETQYF. This chain uses TRBV18 with TRBJ2-5, with TRBD2 identical over 12 bases. V shed 4 bases and J 5 bases; nucleotides not matched to a gene: 8. CDR3 length equals 16 residues. Germline CDR1 and CDR2: KGHSH and LQKENI.

V usage is TRBV30 and J usage is TRBJ2-7, with D perhaps assigned TRBD1 or TRBD2 (6 bases each). In germline, CDR1 is GTSNPN, CDR2 SVGIG (reference sequence). There are 16 residues in the CDR3. V lost 3 bases and J lost 1, with 19 bases in between. The CDR3 protein is CAWRRGIGGASYEQYF. In DNA form, the CDR3 reads TGTGCCTGGAGAAGGGGGATCGGGGGCGCTTCCTACGAGCAGTACTTC.

The chain uses TRBV29-1 and TRBJ1-1; 7 positions match TRBD1. V was clipped by 3 bases and J by 1 base; unmatched bases: 2. Germline V gene lookup returns CDR1 SQVTM and CDR2 ANQGSEA. CDR3 length: 13 residues. CDR3 in DNA: TGCAGCGTTGAGACAGGGCGGAACACTGAAGCTTTCTTT. Translated: CSVETGRNTEAFF.

V gene TRBV5-4 combines with J gene TRBJ2-3; D gene unclear. Per the germline V gene, CDR1 is SGHNT and CDR2 is YYREEE (reference sequence). This CDR3 is 15 amino acids long. V was clipped by 4 bases and J by 0 bases, with 12 bases between them. CDR3 loop: CASSHDPGSTDTQYF. In DNA, the CDR3 is TGTGCCAGCAGCCATGACCCGGGCAGCACAGATACGCAGTATTTT. The entire variable domain, with the rest obtained from reference TRBV5-4 and TRBJ2-3, is as follows: ETGVTQSPTHLIKTRGQQVTLRCSSQSGHNTVSWYQQALGQGPQFIFQYYREEENGRGNFPPRFSGLQFPNYSSELNVNALELDDSALYLCASSHDPGSTDTQYFGPGTRLTVL.

In its sample, this clonotype was seen a few times. The rearrangement joins TRBV7-3 to TRBJ1-6; perhaps TRBD1 as D (6 bases). The V end lost 5 bases, the J end lost 5 bases, and 10 bases lay between the germline ends. Germline V gene sequence: CDR1 SGHTA, CDR2 FQGTGA. The CDR3 loop spans 14 amino acids. The CDR3 DNA is TGTGCCAGCAGCCTAGCAGGGGATAATTCACCCCTCCACTTT. It encodes CASSLAGDNSPLHF.

The chain joins TRBV5-1 to TRBJ1-6; D unclear. Germline values: CDR1 SGHRS, CDR2 YFSETQ. The V end lost 3 bases, the J end lost 0 bases, and 10 bases lay between the germline ends. This CDR3 has 16 residues. The CDR3 DNA follows: TGCGCCAGCAGCTCGGGAGGGTACTCCTATAATTCACCCCTCCACTTT. Translated, it gives CASSSGGYSYNSPLHF. The full variable domain, completed using reference TRBV5-1 and TRBJ1-6, is KAGVTQTPRYLIKTRGQQVTLSCSPISGHRSVSWYQQTPGQGLQFLFEYFSETQRNKGNFPGRFSGRQFSNSRSEMNVSTLELGDSALYLCASSSGGYSYNSPLHFGNGTRLTVT.

This clonotype was counted between two and nine times. The genes are TRBV5-1 and TRBJ2-1, with TRBD2 matching 7 bases. The length of the CDR3 is 14 residues. The V gene's germline CDR1 is SGHRS and CDR2 YFSETQ. The trim removed 0 bases at V and 7 bases at J, leaving 4 bases unmatched. The CDR3 region has the DNA TGCGCCAGCAGCTTGGGCGGGAGTTTGAATGAGCAGTTCTTC. This encodes CASSLGGSLNEQFF.

Here the CDR3 reads CSVEGARHYGYTF. CDR3 DNA sequence: TGCAGCGTTGAGGGGGCGCGTCACTATGGCTACACCTTC. The J gene is TRBJ1-2, the V gene TRBV29-1; possible D gene TRBD1, 6 bases. Germline-derived CDR1 and CDR2 are SQVTM and ANQGSEA. Trimming took off 3 bases at V and 3 bases at J, with 11 bases between the two ends. This CDR3 spans 13 amino acids.

This clonotype was seen a single time. This chain links TRBV7-3 with TRBJ1-1; D gene ambiguous. Deletions cut 2 bases from V and 5 bases from J, with 9 bases between. Germline V gives CDR1 SGHTA, CDR2 FQGTGA. The CDR3 spans 13 residues. The CDR3, as DNA: TGTGCCAGCAGCTTATCGCAGCAGACTGAAGCTTTCTTT. Its protein product is CASSLSQQTEAFF. The full variable domain, rest sourced from reference TRBV7-3 and TRBJ1-1, is GAGVSQTPSNKVTEKGKYVELRCDPISGHTALYWYRQSLGQGPEFLIYFQGTGAADDSGLPNDRFFAVRPEGSVSTLKIQRTERGDSAVYLCASSLSQQTEAFFGQGTRLTVV.

The J gene is TRBJ1-2, the V gene TRBV19; D possibly corresponds to TRBD1 (5 bases). Germline CDR1 LNHDA, CDR2 SQIVND (reference sequence). V lost 0 bases, J lost 7 bases, and 9 bases lay in between. This CDR3 is 13 amino acids long. For the CDR3, the DNA is TGTGCCAGTAGTATAGATGAAGGGACTGGCTACACCTTC. Translated, it gives CASSIDEGTGYTF.

The V gene is TRBV25-1, the J gene TRBJ1-4; D is ambiguous. Germline V lookup: CDR1 MGHDK, CDR2 SYGVNS. The V and J ends lost 4 bases and 8 bases respectively, with 23 bases between them. This CDR3 comprises 17 residues. The CDR3 DNA is TGTGCCAGCAGTGCCTATAGGGAGGGAGGTTTAGGGGAAAAACTGTTTTTT. This codes for CASSAYREGGLGEKLFF.

The rearrangement joins TRBV25-1 to TRBJ2-2; D might be TRBD1 (6 bases). Between the trimmed V and J ends, which lost 6 bases and 3 bases, there was a span of 14 bases. This CDR3 contains 15 residues. Looked up from germline, CDR1 is MGHDK and CDR2 is SYGVNS. CDR3: CASRRDIGDTGELFF. CDR3 nucleotides: TGTGCCAGCAGACGGGACATTGGTGACACCGGGGAGCTGTTTTTT.

V usage is TRBV29-1 and J usage is TRBJ2-3; perhaps TRBD2 as D (7 bases). Germline lookup yields CDR1 SQVTM and CDR2 ANQGSEA. Trimming took 8 bases from V and 0 from J, leaving 12 bases between them. The CDR3 covers 13 residues. The CDR3 coding sequence is TGCAGCTCCTGGGGGGGCAGCACAGATACGCAGTATTTT. It specifies CSSWGGSTDTQYF.

This chain connects TRBV20-1 to TRBJ1-2, with 8 bases fitting TRBD1. CDR1 is DFQATT and CDR2 is SNEGSKA in the germline V gene (reference sequence). CDR3 length: 15 residues. Trimming removed 5 bases from V and 2 bases from J; junction bases left unmatched: 10. The CDR3 coding sequence is TGCAGTGCTGATAACAGGGGGATTTCAAACTATGGCTACACCTTC. Protein sequence: CSADNRGISNYGYTF.